This record looks at one T cell receptor beta chain sequence and its context. The antigen is unknown. The assay was immunoSEQ multiplex PCR, and TCRdb's table has in-frame clones only and misses some. Altogether millions of clones are present, about 92% being singletons, with the ten largest covering roughly 0.13%. This record belongs to a study of shared clonotypes between healthy human individuals. Overall study context: Donor composition was two women and three men, aged 18 to 49. Study results and caveats: In a few donors, about 5% of naive CD4 clonotypes appeared in common. Rarefaction showed that sequencing of sorted subsets was incomplete (despite large depth).

The CDR3 totals 16 residues. V dropped 1 base and J dropped 4 bases, with 13 bases sitting between them. In germline, CDR1 is MGHRA, CDR2 YSYEKL. The V gene is TRBV4-1, the J gene TRBJ1-4, with D uncertain. Sequenced: naive CD4+ T cells sorted from blood. The sample's subset: CD45RA+ positively selected. The sequence came from a young man in good health. The CDR3, as DNA: TGCGCCAGCAGCCAAGGTCCGGGATATTATAATGAAAAACTGTTTTTT. Its protein is CASSQGPGYYNEKLFF.